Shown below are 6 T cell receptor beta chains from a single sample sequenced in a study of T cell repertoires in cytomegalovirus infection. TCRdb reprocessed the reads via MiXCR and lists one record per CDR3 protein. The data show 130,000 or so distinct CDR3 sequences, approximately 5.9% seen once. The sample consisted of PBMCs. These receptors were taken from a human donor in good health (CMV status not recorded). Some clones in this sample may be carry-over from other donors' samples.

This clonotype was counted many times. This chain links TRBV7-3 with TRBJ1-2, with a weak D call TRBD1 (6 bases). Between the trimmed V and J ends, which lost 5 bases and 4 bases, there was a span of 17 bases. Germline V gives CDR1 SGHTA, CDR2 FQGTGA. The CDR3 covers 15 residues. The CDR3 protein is CASSHPGRGPYGYTF. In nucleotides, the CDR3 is TGTGCCAGCAGCCATCCGGGCAGGGGCCCCTATGGCTACACCTTC.

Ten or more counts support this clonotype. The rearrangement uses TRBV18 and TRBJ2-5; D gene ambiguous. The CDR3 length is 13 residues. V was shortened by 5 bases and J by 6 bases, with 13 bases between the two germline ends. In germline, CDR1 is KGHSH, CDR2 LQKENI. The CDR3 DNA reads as TGTGCCAGCTCAGCGGACCTGTCTAAGACCCAGTACTTC. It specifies CASSADLSKTQYF. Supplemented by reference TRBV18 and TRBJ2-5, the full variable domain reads NAGVMQNPRHLVRRRGQEARLRCSPMKGHSHVYWYRQLPEEGLKFMVYLQKENIIDESGMPKERFSAEFPKEGPSILRIQQVVRGDSAAYFCASSADLSKTQYFGPGTRLLVL.

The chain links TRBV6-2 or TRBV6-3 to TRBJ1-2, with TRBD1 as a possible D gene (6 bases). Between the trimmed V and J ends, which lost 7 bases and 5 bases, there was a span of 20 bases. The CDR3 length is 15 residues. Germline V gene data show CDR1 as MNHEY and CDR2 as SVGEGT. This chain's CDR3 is CASKTGSRNLYGYTF. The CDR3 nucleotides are TGTGCCAGCAAAACAGGGTCCAGGAATCTTTATGGCTACACCTTC.

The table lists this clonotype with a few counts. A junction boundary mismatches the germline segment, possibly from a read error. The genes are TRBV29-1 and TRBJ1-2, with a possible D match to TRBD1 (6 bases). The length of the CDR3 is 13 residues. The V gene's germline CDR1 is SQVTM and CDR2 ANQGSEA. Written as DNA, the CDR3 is TGCAGCGTTGAAGACCGCAGGACAGATGGCTTCACCTTC. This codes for CSVEDRRTDGFTF.

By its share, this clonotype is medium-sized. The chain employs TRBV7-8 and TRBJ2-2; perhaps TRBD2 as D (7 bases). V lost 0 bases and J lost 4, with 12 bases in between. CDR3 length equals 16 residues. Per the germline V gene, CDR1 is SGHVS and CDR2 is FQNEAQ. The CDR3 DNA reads TGTGCCAGCAGCTTAGCGGTCGCGGGGGCCACCGGGGAGCTGTTTTTT. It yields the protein CASSLAVAGATGELFF.

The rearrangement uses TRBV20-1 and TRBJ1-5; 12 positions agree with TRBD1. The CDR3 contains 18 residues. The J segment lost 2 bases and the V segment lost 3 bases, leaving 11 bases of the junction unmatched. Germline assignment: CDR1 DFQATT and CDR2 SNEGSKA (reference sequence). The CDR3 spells CSASDGTGGFQGNQPQHF. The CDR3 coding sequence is TGCAGTGCTAGTGACGGGACAGGGGGCTTCCAGGGCAATCAGCCCCAGCATTTT.